This TCR beta chain was identified during a study of blood T cell repertoires in COVID-19. Generated by immunoSEQ multiplex PCR, the TCRdb table keeps only in-frame clones and is missing some. This sample yields 30,000 to 35,000 clones, of which 85% to 95% are seen a single time; roughly 5.2% belongs to the top ten. The V gene end was trimmed by 2 bases and the J gene end by 2 bases; junction bases not matched to a gene: 2. This CDR3 contains 14 residues. Per the germline V gene, CDR1 is MNHEY and CDR2 is SVGAGI. The sequencing sample was made of peripheral blood. The rearrangement links TRBV6-5 to TRBJ1-2, with 7 bases identical to TRBD1. The origin of this receptor is a human donor in a cohort sampled during active COVID-19. CDR3 sequence: CASSYRQGNYGYTF. The CDR3 coding sequence is TGTGCCAGCAGTTACCGACAGGGAAACTATGGCTACACCTTC.